These T cell receptor beta chains were read from a single sample in a study of cytomegalovirus exposure and HLA in healthy donors. TCRdb's copy holds only in-frame clones and misses some; the assay was immunoSEQ multiplex PCR. The sample has around 130,000 clones, 55% to 75% seen once. The sample consisted of PBMCs. The receptor source for this set is a human donor in good health. Each CDR3 is given with its conserved first and last residue. The D gene is left open where the match is weak. Rows give clone size only sometimes, using once, few, many, or a class for an expanded clone.

V	size	D	J	CDR3	DNA
TRBV7-6	-	TRBD2	TRBJ2-2	CASSSPLPGGLRTNTGELFF	TGTGCCAGCAGCTCCCCCTTACCGGGAGGGCTCCGGACGAACACCGGGGAGCTGTTTTTT
TRBV6-6	-	TRBD2	TRBJ2-7	CASSPQREDF	TGTGCCAGCAGTCCCCAGCGGGAGGACTTC
TRBV5-5	-	-	TRBJ1-5	CASSVEGALNQPQHF	TGTGCCAGCAGCGTAGAGGGTGCTCTCAATCAGCCCCAGCATTTT
TRBV6-6	few	TRBD1	TRBJ1-4	CASKWTGNEKLFF	TGTGCCAGCAAGTGGACAGGGAATGAAAAACTGTTTTTT
TRBV5-1	few	TRBD2	TRBJ2-7	CASSSRLAGVYEQYF	TGCGCCAGCAGCTCCAGACTAGCGGGAGTCTACGAGCAGTACTTC
TRBV28	-	-	TRBJ1-1	CASSLIWLNTEAFF	TGTGCCAGCAGTTTAATCTGGCTGAACACTGAAGCTTTCTTT
TRBV6-5	-	-	TRBJ1-1	CASSYNQGSNTEAFF	TGTGCCAGCAGTTACAACCAGGGTTCAAACACTGAAGCTTTCTTT
TRBV6-5	once	-	TRBJ1-1	CASSRGSTEAFF	TGTGCCAGCAGTAGAGGGAGCACTGAAGCTTTCTTT
TRBV4-1	-	TRBD1	TRBJ1-2	CASSQADRAYNYGYTF	TGCGCCAGCAGCCAAGCAGACAGGGCCTATAACTATGGCTACACCTTC
TRBV6-1	-	-	TRBJ2-5	CASSEATRVAAIETQYF	TGTGCCAGCAGTGAAGCGACTAGGGTTGCGGCAATAGAGACCCAGTACTTC
TRBV11-3	-	-	TRBJ2-1	CASSLRGSPHYNEQFF	TGTGCCAGCAGCTTACGAGGGAGTCCGCATTACAATGAGCAGTTCTTC
TRBV5-1	-	TRBD2	TRBJ2-7	CASSLSLAVDSYEQYF	TGCGCCAGCAGCTTGAGTCTAGCGGTGGACTCCTACGAGCAGTACTTC
TRBV5-1	-	TRBD1	TRBJ2-3	CASSLMTGLNTDTQYF	TGCGCCAGCAGCCTAATGACAGGGCTTAACACAGATACGCAGTATTTT
TRBV6-5	-	-	TRBJ1-5	CASSSQDGRGQPQHF	TGTGCCAGCAGTTCCCAGGACGGTAGGGGTCAGCCCCAGCATTTT
TRBV29-1	-	-	TRBJ2-7	CSAQQGAYEQYF	TGCAGCGCTCAACAGGGAGCCTACGAGCAGTACTTC
TRBV18	-	-	TRBJ1-2	CASSPTSPNYGYTF	TGTGCCAGCTCCCCTACGAGTCCTAACTATGGCTACACCTTC
TRBV4-3	-	-	TRBJ2-3	CASSQGSYAADTQYF	TGCGCCAGCAGCCAAGGATCTTATGCGGCAGATACGCAGTATTTT
TRBV5-1	-	-	TRBJ1-1	CASRPEVPLAEAFF	TGCGCCAGCCGACCAGAGGTCCCACTGGCTGAAGCTTTCTTT
TRBV6-5	-	-	TRBJ1-3	CASSLDLVLTIYF	TGTGCCAGCAGCCTCGACTTGGTCTTGACCATATATTTT
TRBV14	few	TRBD2	TRBJ2-2	CASSLLAGADTGELFF	TGTGCCAGCAGCCTTCTAGCGGGGGCGGACACCGGGGAGCTGTTTTTT
TRBV28	-	-	TRBJ2-5	CASSFSRVTAQGTQYF	TGTGCCAGCAGTTTTAGCCGCGTGACAGCTCAGGGGACCCAGTACTTC
TRBV7-2	few	-	TRBJ1-2	CASSFRWPTAGDGYTF	TGTGCCAGCAGCTTTAGATGGCCCACGGCGGGCGATGGCTACACCTTC